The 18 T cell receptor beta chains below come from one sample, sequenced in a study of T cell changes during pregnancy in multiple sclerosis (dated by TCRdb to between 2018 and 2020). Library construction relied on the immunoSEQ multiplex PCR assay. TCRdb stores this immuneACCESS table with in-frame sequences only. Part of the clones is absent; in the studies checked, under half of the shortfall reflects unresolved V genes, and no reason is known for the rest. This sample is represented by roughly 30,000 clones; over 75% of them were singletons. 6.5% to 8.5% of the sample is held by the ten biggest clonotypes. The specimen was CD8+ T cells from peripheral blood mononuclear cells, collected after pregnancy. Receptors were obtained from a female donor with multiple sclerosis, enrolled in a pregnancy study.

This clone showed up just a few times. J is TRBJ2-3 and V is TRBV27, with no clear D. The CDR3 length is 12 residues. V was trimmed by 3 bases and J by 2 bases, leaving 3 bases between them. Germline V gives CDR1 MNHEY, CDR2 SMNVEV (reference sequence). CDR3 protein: CASSFLTDTQYF. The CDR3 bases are TGTGCCAGCAGTTTCCTCACAGATACGCAGTATTTT.

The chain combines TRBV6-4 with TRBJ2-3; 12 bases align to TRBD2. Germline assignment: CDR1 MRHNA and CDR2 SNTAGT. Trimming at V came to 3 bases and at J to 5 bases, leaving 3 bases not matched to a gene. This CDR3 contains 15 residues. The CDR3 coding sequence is TGTGCCAGCAGTGATCTAGCGGGGGGGCTAGATACGCAGTATTTT. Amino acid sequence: CASSDLAGGLDTQYF.

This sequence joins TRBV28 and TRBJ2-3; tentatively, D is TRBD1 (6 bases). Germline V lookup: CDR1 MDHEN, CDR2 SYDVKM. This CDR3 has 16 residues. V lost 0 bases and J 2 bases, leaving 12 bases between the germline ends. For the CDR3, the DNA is TGTGCCAGCAGTTTATGGGAGACAGGCAACACAGATACGCAGTATTTT. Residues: CASSLWETGNTDTQYF.

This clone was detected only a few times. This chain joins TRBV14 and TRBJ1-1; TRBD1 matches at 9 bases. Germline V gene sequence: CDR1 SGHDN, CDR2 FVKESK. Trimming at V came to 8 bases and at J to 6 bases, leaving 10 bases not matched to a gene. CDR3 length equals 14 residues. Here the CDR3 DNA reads TGTGCCAGCGGGACAGGGTTTAGCCTCCCTGAAGCTTTCTTT. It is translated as CASGTGFSLPEAFF. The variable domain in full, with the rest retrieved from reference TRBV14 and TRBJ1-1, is EAGVTQFPSHSVIEKGQTVTLRCDPISGHDNLYWYRRVMGKEIKFLLHFVKESKQDESGMPNNRFLAERTGGTYSTLKVQPAELEDSGVYFCASGTGFSLPEAFFGQGTRLTVV.

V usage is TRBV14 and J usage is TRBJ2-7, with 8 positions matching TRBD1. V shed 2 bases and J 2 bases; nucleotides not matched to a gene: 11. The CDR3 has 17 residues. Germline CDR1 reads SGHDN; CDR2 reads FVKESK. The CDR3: CASSQRERQGIPYEQYF. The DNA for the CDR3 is TGTGCCAGCAGCCAACGCGAGAGACAGGGGATCCCCTACGAGCAGTACTTC. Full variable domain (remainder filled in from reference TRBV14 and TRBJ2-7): EAGVTQFPSHSVIEKGQTVTLRCDPISGHDNLYWYRRVMGKEIKFLLHFVKESKQDESGMPNNRFLAERTGGTYSTLKVQPAELEDSGVYFCASSQRERQGIPYEQYFGPGTRLTVT.

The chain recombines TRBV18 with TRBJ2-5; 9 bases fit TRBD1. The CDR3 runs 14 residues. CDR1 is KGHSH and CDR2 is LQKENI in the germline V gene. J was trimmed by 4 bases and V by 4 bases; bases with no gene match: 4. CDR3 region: CASSLDRGTETQYF. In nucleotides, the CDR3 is TGTGCCAGCTCACTCGACAGGGGGACAGAGACCCAGTACTTC. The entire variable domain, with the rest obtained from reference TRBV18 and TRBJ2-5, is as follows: NAGVMQNPRHLVRRRGQEARLRCSPMKGHSHVYWYRQLPEEGLKFMVYLQKENIIDESGMPKERFSAEFPKEGPSILRIQQVVRGDSAAYFCASSLDRGTETQYFGPGTRLLVL.

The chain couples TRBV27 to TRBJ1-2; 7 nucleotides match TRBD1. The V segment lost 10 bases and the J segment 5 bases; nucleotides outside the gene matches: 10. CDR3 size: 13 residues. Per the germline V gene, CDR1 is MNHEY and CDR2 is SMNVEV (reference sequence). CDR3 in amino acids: CATKRQGGYGYTF. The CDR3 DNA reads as TGTGCCACCAAACGACAGGGAGGATATGGCTACACCTTC.

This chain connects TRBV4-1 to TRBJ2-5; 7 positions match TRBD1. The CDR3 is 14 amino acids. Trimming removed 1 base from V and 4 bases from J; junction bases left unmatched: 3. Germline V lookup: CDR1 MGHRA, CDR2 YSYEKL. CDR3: CASSQVRQGETQYF. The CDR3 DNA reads TGCGCCAGCAGCCAAGTTCGACAGGGAGAGACCCAGTACTTC.

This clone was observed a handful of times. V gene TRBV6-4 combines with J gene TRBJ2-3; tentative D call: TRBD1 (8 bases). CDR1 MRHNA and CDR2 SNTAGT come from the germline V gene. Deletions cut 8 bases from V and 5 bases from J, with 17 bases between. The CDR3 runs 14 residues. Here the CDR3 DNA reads TGTGCCAGCGCCGCACAGGGGGAGGGAGATACGCAGTATTTT. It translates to CASAAQGEGDTQYF.

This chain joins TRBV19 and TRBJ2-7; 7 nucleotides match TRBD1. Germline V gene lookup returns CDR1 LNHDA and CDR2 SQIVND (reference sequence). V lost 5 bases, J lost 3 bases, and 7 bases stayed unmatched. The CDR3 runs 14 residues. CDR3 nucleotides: TGTGCCAGTAGTTTTGACAGGGCTGGCTACGAGCAGTACTTC. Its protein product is CASSFDRAGYEQYF.

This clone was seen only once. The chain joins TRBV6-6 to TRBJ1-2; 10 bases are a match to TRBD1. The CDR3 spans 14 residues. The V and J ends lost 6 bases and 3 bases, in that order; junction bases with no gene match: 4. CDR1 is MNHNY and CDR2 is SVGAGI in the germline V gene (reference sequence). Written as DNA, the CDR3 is TGTGCCAGCAGGCAGACAGGGGGCTACTATGGCTACACCTTC. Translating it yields CASRQTGGYYGYTF.

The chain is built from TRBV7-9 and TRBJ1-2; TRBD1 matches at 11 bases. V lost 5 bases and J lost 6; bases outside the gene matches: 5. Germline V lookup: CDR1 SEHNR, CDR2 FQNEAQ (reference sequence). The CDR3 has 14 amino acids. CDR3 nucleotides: TGTGCCAGCAGCCCGGACAGGGGGCTACATGGCTACACCTTC. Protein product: CASSPDRGLHGYTF. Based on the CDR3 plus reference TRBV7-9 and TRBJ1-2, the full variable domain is DTGVSQNPRHKITKRGQNVTFRCDPISEHNRLYWYRQTLGQGPEFLTYFQNEAQLEKSRLLSDRFSAERPKGSFSTLEIQRTEQGDSAMYLCASSPDRGLHGYTFGSGTRLTVV.

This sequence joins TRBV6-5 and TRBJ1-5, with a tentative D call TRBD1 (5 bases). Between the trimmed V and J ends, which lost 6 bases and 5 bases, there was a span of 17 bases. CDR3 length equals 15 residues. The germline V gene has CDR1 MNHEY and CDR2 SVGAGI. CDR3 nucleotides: TGTGCCAGCAGCCCCTTGGCAGGGATCGATCAGCCCCAGCATTTT. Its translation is CASSPLAGIDQPQHF.

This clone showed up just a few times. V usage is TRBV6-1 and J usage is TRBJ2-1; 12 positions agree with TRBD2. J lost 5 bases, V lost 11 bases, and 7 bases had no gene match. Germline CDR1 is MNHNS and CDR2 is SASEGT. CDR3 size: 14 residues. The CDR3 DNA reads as TGTGCCTTGGGACTAGCGGGTGATAACAATGAGCAGTTCTTC. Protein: CALGLAGDNNEQFF.

DNA for the CDR3: TGTGCCAGCACCCGGACTCTAGCGTACACAGATACGCAGTATTTT. Protein product: CASTRTLAYTDTQYF. The rearrangement uses TRBV9 and TRBJ2-3, with D perhaps TRBD2 (6 bases). CDR3 length equals 15 residues. CDR1 and CDR2 (germline): SGDLS, YYNGEE. Deletions cut 6 bases from V and 2 bases from J, with 16 bases between. Filled out from reference TRBV9 and TRBJ2-3, the complete variable domain reads DSGVTQTPKHLITATGQRVTLRCSPRSGDLSVYWYQQSLDQGLQFLIQYYNGEERAKGNILERFSAQQFPDLHSELNLSSLELGDSALYFCASTRTLAYTDTQYFGPGTRLTVL.

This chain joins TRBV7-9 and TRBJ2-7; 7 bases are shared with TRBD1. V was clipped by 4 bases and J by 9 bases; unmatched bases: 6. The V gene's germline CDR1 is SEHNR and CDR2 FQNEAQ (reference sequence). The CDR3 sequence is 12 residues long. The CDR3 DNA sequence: TGTGCCAGCAGCTCACAGGGGCTCCGGCAGTACTTC. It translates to CASSSQGLRQYF.

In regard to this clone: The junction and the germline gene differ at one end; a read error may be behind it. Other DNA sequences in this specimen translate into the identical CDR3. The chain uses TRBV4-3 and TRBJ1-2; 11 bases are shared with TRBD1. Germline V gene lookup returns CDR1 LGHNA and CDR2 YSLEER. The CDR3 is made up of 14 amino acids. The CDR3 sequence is CASSPDRGRDGYTF. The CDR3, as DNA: TGCGCCAGTAGCCCGGACAGGGGGCGCGACGGCTACACCTTC.

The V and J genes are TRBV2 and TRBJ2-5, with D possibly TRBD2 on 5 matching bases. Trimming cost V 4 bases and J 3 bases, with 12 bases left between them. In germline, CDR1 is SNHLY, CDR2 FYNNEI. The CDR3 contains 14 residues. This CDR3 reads CASSGVGLEETQYF. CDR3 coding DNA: TGTGCCAGCAGTGGGGTCGGACTGGAAGAGACCCAGTACTTC. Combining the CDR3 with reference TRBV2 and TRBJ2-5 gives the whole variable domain EPEVTQTPSHQVTQMGQEVILRCVPISNHLYFYWYRQILGQKVEFLVSFYNNEISEKSEIFDDQFSVERPDGSNFTLKIRSTKLEDSAMYFCASSGVGLEETQYFGPGTRLLVL.